A selection of T cell receptor beta chains follows, all from one sample in a study of cytomegalovirus exposure and HLA in healthy donors. Data came from immunoSEQ multiplex PCR; TCRdb stores just in-frame clones and leaves some out. Of roughly 110,000 clones listed, around 75% are singletons. Sample: PBMCs. The receptors derive from a woman aged 25 to 39 in good health and CMV-seronegative. CDR3s leave out the opening cysteine and the closing phenylalanine or tryptophan.

v_call	j_call	cdr3_aa
TRBV10-3	TRBJ2-7	AISEGQGDEQY
TRBV5-4	TRBJ1-2	ASSSQPTDRSYT
TRBV30	TRBJ1-1	AWSAHGNTEAF
TRBV2	TRBJ1-5	ASSAQGSSNQPQH
TRBV2	TRBJ2-7	ASKQQGAVNEQY
TRBV5-1	TRBJ1-1	ASSLEGAYTEAF
TRBV6-5	TRBJ1-1	ASSLSGDTEAF
TRBV5-1	TRBJ2-3	ASSFTSGGSGGSQY
TRBV6-6	TRBJ1-2	ASSLNLGGGDGYT
TRBV6-5	TRBJ2-2	ASGLGGGELF
TRBV5-1	TRBJ2-1	ASSLASSYNEQF